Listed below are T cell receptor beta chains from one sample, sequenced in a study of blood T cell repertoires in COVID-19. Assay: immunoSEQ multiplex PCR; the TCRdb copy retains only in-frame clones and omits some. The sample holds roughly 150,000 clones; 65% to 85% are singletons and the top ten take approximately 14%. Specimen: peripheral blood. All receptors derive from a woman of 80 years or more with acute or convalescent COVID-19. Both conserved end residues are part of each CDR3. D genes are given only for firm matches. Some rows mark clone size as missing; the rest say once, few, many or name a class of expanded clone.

TGTGCCAGCAGCCCCGGGGGAAATACCAACAATGAGCAGTTCTTC CASSPGGNTNNEQFF TRBJ2-1 TRBV3-1/TRBV3-2 - -
TGTGCCAGCGCTGGCCGGTCAGGGCCGGCCGGGGAGCTGTTTTTT CASAGRSGPAGELFF TRBJ2-2 TRBV27 - -
TGTGCCAGCAGACCCGGGACAGAGAACACTGAAGCTTTCTTT CASRPGTENTEAFF TRBJ1-1 TRBV2 TRBD1 -
TGTGCCTGGAGTCAGGGCGGGAACCAAGAGACCCAGTACTTC CAWSQGGNQETQYF TRBJ2-5 TRBV30 - -
TGTGCCAGCAGCGAGGACAGCTATGGCTACACCTTC CASSEDSYGYTF TRBJ1-2 TRBV7-9 - few
TGTGCCAGCAGACCGGGGGACAGACTTAATTCACCCCTCCACTTT CASRPGDRLNSPLHF TRBJ1-6 TRBV2 TRBD1 few
TGTGCCAGCAGTGAATTCCCCCAGGACAATCAGCCCCAGCATTTT CASSEFPQDNQPQHF TRBJ1-5 TRBV6-1 - -
TGTGCCAGCAGCCAAGATACTCCGGGACAGGGGTATAGTGATGAGCAGTTCTTC CASSQDTPGQGYSDEQFF TRBJ2-1 TRBV3-1/TRBV3-2 TRBD1 -
TGTGCCAGCAATCAGGGGGCCTACGAGCAGTACTTC CASNQGAYEQYF TRBJ2-7 TRBV28 TRBD1 once
TGTGCCAGCAGTCTTTCAGCGGGGATGAACACCGGGGAGCTGTTTTTT CASSLSAGMNTGELFF TRBJ2-2 TRBV5-4 TRBD2 -
TGTGCCTGGAGCGGACAGGGGGCCACGGGGCAGCCCCAGCATTTT CAWSGQGATGQPQHF TRBJ1-5 TRBV30 TRBD1 -
TGTGCCAGTAGTACTGACAGGGTGTCACCCCTCCACTTT CASSTDRVSPLHF TRBJ1-6 TRBV19 TRBD1 -
TGTGCCAGCAGCTCGAGACTAGCGGGGGGGGCGAACACCGGGGAGCTGTTTTTT CASSSRLAGGANTGELFF TRBJ2-2 TRBV7-8 TRBD2 -
TGCGCCAGCAGCTTGGCCGGCAGGGTGGAAAACATTCAGTACTTC CASSLAGRVENIQYF TRBJ2-4 TRBV5-1 - few
TGTGCCAGCAGTTACTTGGCCGGCTACACCTTC CASSYLAGYTF TRBJ1-2 TRBV6-2/TRBV6-3 - -
TGTGCCAGTAGTATAGACAGGAATTCACCCCTCCACTTT CASSIDRNSPLHF TRBJ1-6 TRBV19 - -
TGCGCCAGCAGCCAAGAAGGACAGGATGTCTATAATTCACCCCTCCACTTT CASSQEGQDVYNSPLHF TRBJ1-6 TRBV4-1 TRBD1 -
TGTGCCAGCAGATCCATCATGAGGGCCCGTAGCACAGATACGCAGTATTTT CASRSIMRARSTDTQYF TRBJ2-3 TRBV2 - -
TGCGCCAGCAGCCAAGATGTCGCCAGGGCTAAGCCCCAGCATTTT CASSQDVARAKPQHF TRBJ1-5 TRBV4-1 - -
TGTGCCAGCAGTTTGGGACAGGGGGATGAAAAACTGTTTTTT CASSLGQGDEKLFF TRBJ1-4 TRBV6-6 TRBD1 once
TGTGCCAGCAGCTCAGACAGCAACACCGGGGAGCTGTTTTTT CASSSDSNTGELFF TRBJ2-2 TRBV7-3 - -
TGTGCCAGCAGCCAATATGGCCCAGATACGCAGTATTTT CASSQYGPDTQYF TRBJ2-3 TRBV4-2 - few
TGTGCCAGCAGTCCCGGGGGGCAAGGGGTCTACGAGCAGTACTTC CASSPGGQGVYEQYF TRBJ2-7 TRBV2 - -
TGCAGCGTTGAAACGGGACAGGTGGGAGGCGCGCAGTATTTT CSVETGQVGGAQYF TRBJ2-3 TRBV29-1 TRBD1 -
TGTGCCAGCAGTACCAACTTACTAGCGGGGAATGAGCAGTTCTTC CASSTNLLAGNEQFF TRBJ2-1 TRBV6-5 TRBD2 -
TGTGCCAGCAGCTTAGGAGCTTCCGACTCTGGAAACACCATATATTTT CASSLGASDSGNTIYF TRBJ1-3 TRBV7-8 - -
TGTGCCAGCTCACTGGGACAGCAAGAGACCCAGTACTTC CASSLGQQETQYF TRBJ2-5 TRBV18 TRBD1 -
TGTGCCAGCAGACCCCGGGGGAACGGGGACACAGATACGCAGTATTTT CASRPRGNGDTDTQYF TRBJ2-3 TRBV5-4 - -
TGTGCCAGCAGGCCACGCTTCCTAGCAGCCTACGAGCAGTACTTC CASRPRFLAAYEQYF TRBJ2-7 TRBV2 - few
TGCGCCAGCAGCTTGCAACAGGGGAACACTGAAGCTTTCTTT CASSLQQGNTEAFF TRBJ1-1 TRBV5-1 - -
TGTGCCAGCAGTTACGGAGGGATTGCTTTCTTT CASSYGGIAFF TRBJ1-1 TRBV6-2/TRBV6-3 - -
TGTGCCAGCAGCTTGGGGCGCACGGATGGCTACACCTTC CASSLGRTDGYTF TRBJ1-2 TRBV7-9 - once
TGCGCCAGCAGCTTGGATTCTAGCGGGAGGGGGGAGCAGTTCTTC CASSLDSSGRGEQFF TRBJ2-1 TRBV5-1 TRBD2 -